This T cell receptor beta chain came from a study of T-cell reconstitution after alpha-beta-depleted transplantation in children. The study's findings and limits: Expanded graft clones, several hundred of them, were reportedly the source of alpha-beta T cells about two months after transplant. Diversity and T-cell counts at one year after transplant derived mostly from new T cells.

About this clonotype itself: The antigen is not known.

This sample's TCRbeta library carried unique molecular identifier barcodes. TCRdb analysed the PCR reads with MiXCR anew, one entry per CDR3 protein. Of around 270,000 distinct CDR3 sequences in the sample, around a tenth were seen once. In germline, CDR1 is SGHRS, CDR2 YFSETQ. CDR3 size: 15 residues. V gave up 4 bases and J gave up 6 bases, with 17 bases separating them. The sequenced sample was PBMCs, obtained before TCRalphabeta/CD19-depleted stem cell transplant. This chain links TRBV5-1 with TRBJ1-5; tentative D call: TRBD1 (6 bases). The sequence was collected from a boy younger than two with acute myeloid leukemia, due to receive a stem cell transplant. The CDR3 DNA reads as TGCGCCAGCAGCCTAGGGGGATCAGTACGTCAGCCCCAGCATTTT. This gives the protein CASSLGGSVRQPQHF. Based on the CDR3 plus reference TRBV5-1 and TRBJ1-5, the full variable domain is KAGVTQTPRYLIKTRGQQVTLSCSPISGHRSVSWYQQTPGQGLQFLFEYFSETQRNKGNFPGRFSGRQFSNSRSEMNVSTLELGDSALYLCASSLGGSVRQPQHFGDGTRLSIL.